This T cell receptor beta chain was retrieved from a study of T cell responses to AZD1222 COVID-19 vaccine. Concerning this clone: The antigen is unknown.

Only in-frame clones appear in the TCRdb table, and some are missing; sequencing was by immunoSEQ multiplex PCR. This table holds about 31,000 clones, over 75% found once. The CDR3 consists of 13 residues. V was clipped by 7 bases and J by 0 bases, with 4 bases between them. The germline V gene encodes CDR1 MNHNY and CDR2 SVGAGI (reference sequence). Samples with a second dose at about 4 or about 12 weeks were pooled together. Regarding the study as a whole: After the peak T cell response, and only then, were repertoires sampled. Clonal diversity may have been underestimated, and the donors were mostly white British, with more females than males. As reported, nearly half of all spike-specific TCRs target variant regions that are unmutated.

The sample in question was peripheral blood, obtained 28 days after the second AZD1222 dose. The gene calls are TRBV6-6 and TRBJ2-6; D remains unclear. The clonotype was recovered from an adult who received the AZD1222 COVID-19 vaccine. The CDR3 bases are TGTGCCAGCATCGACTCTGGGGCCAACGTCCTGACTTTC. Translation gives CASIDSGANVLTF.